In its sample, the clone carrying this T cell receptor beta chain was seen a few times. The entry originates in a study of blood T cells in healthy people across ages. PCR was performed a second time for about 7 to 12 cycles using a sample-barcoded 5' primer and a J-beta primer mix. Tags on each cDNA molecule came from a template-switch adaptor with 12 random nucleotides. TCRdb re-called the 5' RACE reads with MiXCR, one entry per CDR3 protein. The data show about 1.1 million distinct CDR3 sequences, with more than 30% seen just once and 10% to 15% held by the top ten. This CDR3 spans 14 amino acids. Germline assignment: CDR1 DFQATT and CDR2 SNEGSKA (reference sequence). The V and J ends lost 4 bases and 0 bases, in that order; junction bases with no gene match: 4. Each sample yielded at least 7 million isolated PBMCs.

Sequenced material: blood. The clonotype originates from a man aged 18 to 29 in good health. The chain has TRBV20-1 and TRBJ2-3, with 7 bases identical to TRBD1. CDR3 coding DNA: TGCAGTGCTACAGGGGGTCCTAGCACAGATACGCAGTATTTT. It specifies CSATGGPSTDTQYF.